This T cell receptor beta chain originates from a study of early T cells in non-severe SARS-CoV-2 infection. Whole-study context: Sequencing targeted bulk RNA from unsorted whole blood, leaving chains unpaired.

The study, taken as a whole, reports: VDJdb-based annotation leaned toward anti-spike CD8 responses and missed private and CD4 specificities.

This CDR3 comprises 16 residues. The ends were cut back, 5 bases at V and 0 bases at J, with 13 bases in the middle. CDR1 and CDR2 from the germline V gene are SGHTA and FQGNSA. Individual cDNA molecules received unique molecular identifiers during library preparation. TCRdb ran MiXCR on the 5' RACE reads and lists one entry per CDR3 protein. The profile shows almost 30,000 distinct CDR3 sequences, 5% of them singletons. This clonotype was recorded many times. Its antigen is not known. The genes are TRBV7-2 and TRBJ2-2, with no clear D. Material: whole blood. The TCR originated in an adult who was a healthcare worker with PCR-confirmed SARS-CoV-2 infection or an uninfected control (not recorded which). CDR3 DNA sequence: TGTGCCAGCAGCCCCTATGCGGTTACGAACACCGGGGAGCTGTTTTTT. Translation gives CASSPYAVTNTGELFF.